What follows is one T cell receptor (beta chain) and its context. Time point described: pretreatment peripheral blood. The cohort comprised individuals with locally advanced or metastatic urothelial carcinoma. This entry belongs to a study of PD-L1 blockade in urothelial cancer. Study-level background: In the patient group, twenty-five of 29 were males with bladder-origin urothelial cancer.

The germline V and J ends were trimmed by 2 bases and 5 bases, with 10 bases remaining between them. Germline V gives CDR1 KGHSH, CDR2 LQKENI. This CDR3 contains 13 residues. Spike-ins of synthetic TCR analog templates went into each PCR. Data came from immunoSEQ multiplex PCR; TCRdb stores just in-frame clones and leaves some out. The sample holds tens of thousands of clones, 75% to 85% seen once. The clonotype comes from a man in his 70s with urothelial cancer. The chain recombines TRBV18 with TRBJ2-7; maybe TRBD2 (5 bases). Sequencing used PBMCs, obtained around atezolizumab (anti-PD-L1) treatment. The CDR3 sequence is CASSPLGDNEQYF. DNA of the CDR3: TGTGCCAGCTCACCATTGGGAGACAACGAGCAGTACTTC.